These 8 T cell receptor beta chains were all obtained from the same sample, sequenced in a study of identical twins. TCRdb passed the 5' RACE reads through MiXCR, listing each CDR3 protein once. The sample holds 510,000 or so distinct CDR3 sequences; 12% to 15% are singletons and the top ten take less than 0.5%. This same sample was also taken into another study, of yellow fever vaccine responses in identical twins.

Specimen: CD4+ T cells sorted from blood. These receptors came from a woman under 30 in good health.

This clonotype was observed a few times. The rearrangement links TRBV7-9 to TRBJ2-7, with 7 bases aligning to TRBD1. This CDR3 is built from 14 residues. After removal of 5 bases from V and 4 bases from J, the junction contained 8 bases not matched to a gene. Germline-derived CDR1 and CDR2 are SEHNR and FQNEAQ (reference sequence). Written as DNA, the CDR3 is TGTGCCAGCAGCCGAGACACAGGGGCTTACGAGCAGTACTTC. It encodes CASSRDTGAYEQYF.

The table lists this clonotype with many counts. V and J are TRBV9 and TRBJ2-1; 8 bases are shared with TRBD2. J gave up 6 bases and V 0 bases, and 11 bases lay outside the gene matches. CDR1 SGDLS and CDR2 YYNGEE come from the germline V gene. The CDR3 runs to 17 residues. CDR3 residues: CASSVATPGGGPNEQFF. The CDR3 DNA is TGTGCCAGCAGCGTAGCGACGCCCGGGGGGGGGCCCAATGAGCAGTTCTTC.

The V call is TRBV7-9, the J call TRBJ1-1, with 10 bases that match TRBD1. Trimming removed 3 bases from V and 1 base from J; junction bases left unmatched: 2. The CDR3 loop spans 15 amino acids. Germline V CDR1 and CDR2: SEHNR, FQNEAQ (reference sequence). The CDR3 bases are TGTGCCAGCAGCTTTGGGGACAGGGGGAACACTGAAGCTTTCTTT. It translates to CASSFGDRGNTEAFF.

J is TRBJ2-7 and V is TRBV20-1; 15 nucleotides align to TRBD2. V trimming: 5 bases; J trimming: 4 bases; junction bases outside the gene matches: 3. The V gene's germline CDR1 is DFQATT and CDR2 SNEGSKA (reference sequence). The CDR3 extends over 14 amino acids. CDR3 residues: CSAVGTSGRYEQYF. CDR3 bases: TGCAGTGCTGTAGGGACTAGCGGGAGGTACGAGCAGTACTTC.

The chain recombines TRBV12-3 or TRBV12-4 with TRBJ2-2, with 10 bases fitting TRBD1. Unmatched junction bases numbered 9, after V lost 6 bases and J lost 5 bases. This CDR3 has 16 amino acids. The CDR3 sequence: CASRPDRGVWTGELFF. CDR3 in DNA: TGTGCCAGCAGACCGGACAGGGGGGTTTGGACCGGGGAGCTGTTTTTT.

This clonotype was detected a few times. The chain is built from TRBV4-1 and TRBJ2-2; the match to TRBD1 covers 9 bases. The CDR3 sequence is 17 residues long. In germline, CDR1 is MGHRA, CDR2 YSYEKL. Unmatched junction bases numbered 7, after V lost 0 bases and J lost 5 bases. The chain's CDR3 is CASSQEPYRGPTGELFF. DNA of the CDR3: TGCGCCAGCAGCCAAGAGCCCTACAGGGGGCCTACCGGGGAGCTGTTTTTT.

In this sample, this clonotype turned up a few times. This chain uses TRBV5-1 with TRBJ2-7, with 10 positions matching TRBD2. CDR1 and CDR2 from the germline V gene are SGHRS and YFSETQ. This CDR3 is built from 15 residues. V was clipped by 0 bases and J by 6 bases; unmatched bases: 6. CDR3 coding DNA: TGCGCCAGCAGCTTGGATGCTAGCGGGAGTAGCGAGCAGTACTTC. As protein: CASSLDASGSSEQYF.

A remark on this clonotype: This clone may be a read error of a much larger clone one base away. The gene calls are TRBV28 and TRBJ1-5; D uncertain. The CDR3 consists of 13 residues. V lost 2 bases, J lost 0 bases, and 2 bases lay in between. Germline CDR1 is MDHEN and CDR2 is SYDVKM. CDR3 bases: TGTGCCAGCAGTTTAATTAGCAATCAGCCCCAGCATTTT. Translation: CASSLISNQPQHF.